Presented here are 21 T cell receptor beta chains from one specimen sequenced in a study of Graves' ophthalmopathy and Graves' hyperthyroidism (dated 2018 in TCRdb). The reads were generated on an Illumina HiSeq 2000. For repertoire sequencing, TCR beta CDR3 regions were amplified from RNA transcripts. The first round of RT-PCR was done with HTBI primers and the Qiagen OneStep RT-PCR kit, and was followed by a second round of multiplex PCR, then size selection and purification. The raw public reads went through TCRdb reprocessing: fastp at Q25, MiXCR clone calling, in-frame beta chains kept. Each record represents a unique CDR3 protein, reported with the most common genes and DNA among its rows. The sample has about 740,000 distinct CDR3 sequences on record, 35% to 50% of them singletons. 44% of the sample is taken by the ten largest. Sequencing was done on a sample of peripheral blood. The receptor source for this set is an adult man with Graves' ophthalmopathy.

A note on this clonotype: One junction end disagrees with the germline gene, perhaps due to a read error. DNA of the CDR3: TGCGCCAGCAGCTTACGACTAGCGGGAGGGCCGAGGCAAGAGACCCAGTACTTC. Protein product: CASSLRLAGGPRQETQYF. The rearrangement joins TRBV9 to TRBJ2-5; 14 bases map to TRBD2. Germline loops: CDR1 SGDLS, CDR2 YYNGEE. CDR3 length: 18 amino acids. Variable domain in full (rest from reference TRBV9 and TRBJ2-5): DSGVTQTPKHLITATGQRVTLRCSPRSGDLSVYWYQQSLDQGLQFLIQYYNGEERAKGNILERFSAQQFPDLHSELNLSSLELGDSALYFCASSLRLAGGPRQETQYFGPGTRLLVL.

This clonotype was seen repeatedly, ten times or more. The chain uses TRBV2 and TRBJ1-1; the D is unclear. This CDR3 is built from 11 residues. Germline-derived CDR1 and CDR2 are SNHLY and FYNNEI. Trimming left V 4 bases short and J 7 bases short, with 7 bases between. CDR3 bases: TGTGCCAGCAGTGGCATGGGTGAAGCTTTCTTT. Amino acids: CASSGMGEAFF. The full variable domain, completed using reference TRBV2 and TRBJ1-1, is EPEVTQTPSHQVTQMGQEVILRCVPISNHLYFYWYRQILGQKVEFLVSFYNNEISEKSEIFDDQFSVERPDGSNFTLKIRSTKLEDSAMYFCASSGMGEAFFGQGTRLTVV.

In its sample, this clonotype was seen a few times. The chain employs TRBV9 and TRBJ1-3; weak D call: TRBD1 (5 bases). The V and J ends lost 0 bases and 4 bases respectively, with 11 bases between them. Germline lookup yields CDR1 SGDLS and CDR2 YYNGEE. The CDR3 contains 15 residues. CDR3 bases: TGTGCCAGCAGCGTAGCTGGTAGGGGAGGAAACACCATATATTTT. As protein: CASSVAGRGGNTIYF.

This clonotype came up many times. This chain uses TRBV10-3 with TRBJ1-5, with TRBD1 matching 7 bases. The CDR3 sequence is 15 residues long. Per the germline V gene, CDR1 is ENHRY and CDR2 is SYGVKD. V shed 3 bases and J 10 bases; nucleotides not matched to a gene: 12. The CDR3 nucleotides read TGTGCCATCAGTGATGGGGGCCAAGGGGGCTCACCCCAGCATTTT. This translates into CAISDGGQGGSPQHF.

The genes are TRBV25-1 and TRBJ1-6, with 11 nucleotides matching TRBD1. V trimming: 7 bases; J trimming: 7 bases; junction bases outside the gene matches: 6. Per germline, CDR1 MGHDK and CDR2 SYGVNS. This CDR3 is built from 15 residues. CDR3 nucleotide sequence: TGTGCCAGCACTGGGACAGGGGGACTAAATTCACCCCTCCACTTT. The encoded protein is CASTGTGGLNSPLHF.

This clonotype was counted a single time. This CDR3 reads CASSRAPGTGLETQYF. The CDR3 coding sequence is TGTGCCAGCTCACGAGCCCCCGGGACAGGGTTGGAGACCCAGTACTTC. This chain connects TRBV25-1 to TRBJ2-5, with 9 bases that match TRBD1. The CDR3 has 16 residues. The germline CDR1 and CDR2 sequences are MGHDK and SYGVNS. V lost 8 bases, J lost 5 bases, and 15 bases stayed unmatched.

With regard to this clonotype: It may be a read error: a sequence one base away is much more abundant. The gene calls are TRBV10-3 and TRBJ1-2; D unresolved. Germline V gene lookup returns CDR1 ENHRY and CDR2 SYGVKD. This CDR3 spans 15 amino acids. V was pared by 6 bases and J by 8 bases, with 22 bases between. Here the CDR3 DNA reads TGTGCCATCAGCCTCTTGAACAGTCGAAACCACGGCTACACCTTC. Its translation: CAISLLNSRNHGYTF.

The J gene is TRBJ2-7, the V gene TRBV20-1; 8 bases map to TRBD2. This CDR3 has 15 residues. The V and J ends lost 3 bases and 5 bases, in that order; junction bases with no gene match: 12. CDR1 is DFQATT and CDR2 is SNEGSKA in the germline V gene (reference sequence). CDR3 residues: CSASAMTSDRHEQYF. DNA of the CDR3: TGCAGTGCTAGCGCCATGACTAGCGACCGGCACGAGCAGTACTTC.

To note about this clonotype: Without the conserved terminal phenylalanine or tryptophan, this CDR3 likely stems from a read error. It is unclear where the CDR3 begins or ends on the DNA, so no DNA is shown, and the CDR3 is as TCRdb lists it. The chain combines TRBV29-1 with TRBJ2-7; the D call in the table, TRBD1, was not verified against the DNA. The CDR3 spans 13 residues, counting both ends. Germline V gives CDR1 SQVTM, CDR2 ANQGSEA. The CDR3 sequence is CSVGAASSYEQYL.

This clonotype appeared many times. At one end the junction does not follow the germline gene, possibly because of a read error. The chain has TRBV7-2 and TRBJ1-3; no firm D call. Per germline, CDR1 SGHTA and CDR2 FQGNSA. This CDR3 region has 11 residues. CDR3 bases: TGTGCCAGCAGATTAGTAAACACCATATATTTT. It encodes CASRLVNTIYF.

The J gene is TRBJ2-1, the V gene TRBV7-2; D gene uncertain. CDR3 size: 13 residues. The germline V and J ends were trimmed by 0 bases and 7 bases, with 7 bases remaining between them. Germline CDR1 is SGHTA and CDR2 is FQGNSA. The CDR3 DNA reads TGTGCCAGCAGCTTAGCAGGAACTAATGAGCAGTTCTTC. Its protein product is CASSLAGTNEQFF.

This clonotype was seen only a few times. The V gene is TRBV24-1, the J gene TRBJ1-5, with 10 bases lining up with TRBD1. Looked up from germline, CDR1 is KGHDR and CDR2 is SFDVKD. V dropped 11 bases and J dropped 7; count of bases not matched to a gene: 16. CDR3 size: 16 residues. CDR3 loop: CASSSRDRGSGQPQHF. In nucleotides, the CDR3 is TGTGCCAGCAGCTCCCGGGACAGGGGTTCGGGGCAGCCCCAGCATTTT.

This clonotype has more than one count but fewer than ten. The chain links TRBV2 to TRBJ2-7, with D maybe TRBD1 (6 bases). The CDR3 is made up of 16 amino acids. CDR1 is SNHLY, CDR2 FYNNEI, per germline. V lost 5 bases to trimming and J lost 1 base, with 18 bases between them. The DNA for the CDR3 is TGTGCCAGCAGTTACAGTTTAACAGGGTCGTCCTACGAGCAGTACTTC. Encoded protein: CASSYSLTGSSYEQYF. Variable domain in full (rest from reference TRBV2 and TRBJ2-7): EPEVTQTPSHQVTQMGQEVILRCVPISNHLYFYWYRQILGQKVEFLVSFYNNEISEKSEIFDDQFSVERPDGSNFTLKIRSTKLEDSAMYFCASSYSLTGSSYEQYFGPGTRLTVT.

The V call is TRBV29-1, the J call TRBJ1-1, with a tentative D call TRBD1 (5 bases). The germline V gene encodes CDR1 SQVTM and CDR2 ANQGSEA. The germline V and J ends were trimmed by 3 bases and 2 bases, with 13 bases remaining between them. The CDR3 has 14 residues. The CDR3 nucleotides are TGCAGCGTTGAGAGGGGATATGGAAACACTGAAGCTTTCTTT. This encodes CSVERGYGNTEAFF.

In this sample, this clonotype turned up many times. The V gene is TRBV2, the J gene TRBJ1-6, with a tentative D call TRBD1 (5 bases). The V gene's germline CDR1 is SNHLY and CDR2 FYNNEI. With 4 bases removed from V and 10 bases from J, the gap between germline ends came to 14 bases. The CDR3 loop spans 14 amino acids. The CDR3 spells CASSVEGPGSPLHF. The CDR3 DNA sequence: TGTGCCAGCAGTGTCGAGGGGCCAGGGTCACCCCTCCACTTT.

The chain combines TRBV20-1 with TRBJ1-1, with a possible D match to TRBD1 (5 bases). The V end was cut by 2 bases, the J end by 7 bases, with 14 bases between. The CDR3 is 13 residues long. Per germline, CDR1 DFQATT and CDR2 SNEGSKA (reference sequence). In DNA form, the CDR3 reads TGCAGTGCTAGATCGGGACTTTCGAATGAAGCTTTCTTT. Amino acids: CSARSGLSNEAFF.

This chain joins TRBV28 and TRBJ1-2; weak D call: TRBD1 (6 bases). CDR3 length equals 13 residues. The V end lost 6 bases, the J end lost 8 bases, and 16 bases lay between the germline ends. Per germline, CDR1 MDHEN and CDR2 SYDVKM. CDR3 sequence reads: CASRWTESGGYTF. CDR3 bases: TGTGCCAGCAGATGGACAGAAAGCGGGGGCTACACCTTC.

This clonotype came up many times. The chain uses TRBV9 and TRBJ2-5; 10 positions agree with TRBD2. Germline V gene lookup returns CDR1 SGDLS and CDR2 YYNGEE. Germline trimming cut 2 bases from V and 5 bases from J; bases unmatched to any gene: 6. The CDR3 is 15 residues long. CDR3 loop: CASSVMSGGAETQYF. CDR3 coding DNA: TGTGCCAGCAGCGTTATGAGCGGGGGGGCGGAGACCCAGTACTTC.

About this clonotype: This could be a read error, since a much larger clone is one nucleotide away. The chain combines TRBV7-9 with TRBJ2-5, with TRBD2 matching 8 bases. V lost 8 bases and J lost 9; bases outside the gene matches: 11. The CDR3 is 13 amino acids. Germline V CDR1 and CDR2: SEHNR, FQNEAQ (reference sequence). In DNA form, the CDR3 reads TGTGCCAGCCACGGCGGGAGGCAGCAGGCCCAGTACTTC. It specifies CASHGGRQQAQYF.

The chain is built from TRBV7-3 and TRBJ1-1; 9 bases map to TRBD1. Germline V gives CDR1 SGHTA, CDR2 FQGTGA. This CDR3 has 18 amino acids. V trimming: 5 bases; J trimming: 1 base; junction bases outside the gene matches: 14. CDR3 region: CASSLHPGTGIRNTEAFF. The CDR3 DNA follows: TGTGCCAGCAGCCTACATCCCGGGACAGGGATTCGGAACACTGAAGCTTTCTTT. The variable domain in full, completed from reference TRBV7-3 and TRBJ1-1, reads GAGVSQTPSNKVTEKGKYVELRCDPISGHTALYWYRQSLGQGPEFLIYFQGTGAADDSGLPNDRFFAVRPEGSVSTLKIQRTERGDSAVYLCASSLHPGTGIRNTEAFFGQGTRLTVV.

This chain uses TRBV6-4 with TRBJ1-5, with 10 bases fitting TRBD1. Per the germline V gene, CDR1 is MRHNA and CDR2 is SNTAGT. There are 15 residues in the CDR3. Trimming took 5 bases from V and 7 from J; bases not matched to a gene: 8. This CDR3 is CASSSGQGLGQPQHF. The CDR3 DNA sequence: TGTGCCAGCAGTTCGGGACAGGGGTTGGGACAGCCCCAGCATTTT.